This T cell receptor beta chain was identified in a study of identifying expanded T cells in peripheral blood (dated by TCRdb to the late 2010s). About the study as a whole: Four technical replicates, made by sequencing separate aliquots from the same pool of genomic DNA, were compared pairwise.

Note on this clone: Its cognate antigen has yet to be identified. No much larger clone is present one base from it, and per-base qualities are unavailable.

No immune events such as infections were documented for the healthy donors during the collection period. Blood repertoires from healthy donors were used as a training cohort for calibrating time-dependent variance in a beta-binomial model of differential abundance of T-cell clones. The training cohort comprised about ten healthy donors, 3 female and 7 male. Donor ages ranged from 29 to 64 years, with an average of around 45 years. Obtained from a commercial supplier, whole blood was collected from each healthy donor at three time points set two to three weeks apart. For immunosequencing, genomic DNA was extracted from unsorted whole blood. Broader findings and caveats from the paper: The binomial model flagged about 1.1 differentially abundant clones between technical replicates but about 15 over around 2 weeks and about 19 over roughly 4 weeks. The authors expected biological variance in healthy repertoires might increase further over much longer intervals such as months to years. Across all healthy donors, variance in clone template counts between approximately two-week samples was found to increase significantly with total template count. Across all healthy-donor time intervals, the beta-binomial model significantly lowered both the number of clones called differentially abundant and the false-positive rate.

TCRbeta CDR3 regions were profiled by bias-controlled multiplex PCR amplification of genomic DNA with the immunoSEQ Assay. As for how the authors treated the data: To quantify the absolute abundance of each unique TCRbeta CDR3 region, the sequences were collapsed and filtered. Differential abundance was tested with a binomial (Fisher-equivalent) model and with a beta-binomial model adding time-dependent variance fitted from healthy donors. Any clone with fewer than 5 combined templates was excluded, and a clone was called differentially abundant if its Benjamini-Hochberg FDR was below 0.01. In the beta-binomial model, variance was expressed as a function of the total template count across the two samples, in the form v = (b*log(k)+a)^2. The clones in this table, taken by TCRdb from immuneACCESS, are in-frame only. Not every clone is retained; where verified, under half of the shortfall comes from an unresolved V gene, and the cause of the rest is unknown. That table supplies the V and J calls and clone size; D and trimming were determined from the DNA. The sample table holds 70,000 to 95,000 clones, of which almost 90% were seen once. The biggest ten clones account for 3% to 5% of the sample.

Specimen: blood. This sequence was found in a person between 18 and 75 years old in good health.

The DNA sequence is as follows: TGTGCCAGCAGCTACCGGACAGGGGGCTTCTATGGCTACACCTTC. Its protein reads: CASSYRTGGFYGYTF. The chain is assembled from TRBV7-6 and TRBJ1-2, and 11 junction bases match TRBD1. Here V drops 4 bases and J drops 4 bases, and the junction holds 5 bases not matched to any gene. The CDR3 spans 15 residues, from the cysteine through the phenylalanine. The entry retains the CDR3 DNA only, 45 bases that are in frame from base 1. Via the germline V gene, CDR1 is SGHVS and CDR2 FNYEAQ.